Presented here are 22 T cell receptor beta chains from one specimen sequenced in a study of blood T cell repertoires in COVID-19. Some clones are missing from TCRdb's copy, which holds only in-frame ones; the method was immunoSEQ multiplex PCR. The sample carries around 150,000 clones, around 90% recorded once. The source material was peripheral blood. All receptors come from a man between 60 and 75 years old with active or convalescent COVID-19.

The chain uses TRBV5-1 and TRBJ2-3; 9 positions agree with TRBD2. CDR1 and CDR2 from the germline V gene are SGHRS and YFSETQ. This CDR3 has 15 amino acids. The junction had 4 bases not matched to a gene; V was cut back by 4 bases and J by 1 base. The CDR3, as DNA: TGCGCCAGCAGCGCCCGACTAGCGGGCACAGATACGCAGTATTTT. Translation: CASSARLAGTDTQYF.

This chain joins TRBV5-5 and TRBJ1-2; weak D call: TRBD1 (5 bases). Looked up from germline, CDR1 is SGHKS and CDR2 is YYEKEE (reference sequence). This CDR3 region has 15 residues. V dropped 5 bases and J dropped 7 bases, with 21 bases sitting between them. The CDR3 protein is CASSSGAGTGGGYTF. CDR3 bases: TGTGCCAGCAGTTCTGGGGCGGGGACCGGAGGTGGCTACACCTTC.

This chain links TRBV2 with TRBJ1-4, with 9 positions matching TRBD1. After removal of 4 bases from V and 11 bases from J, the junction contained 5 bases not matched to a gene. Germline CDR1 SNHLY, CDR2 FYNNEI. There are 13 residues in the CDR3. CDR3 region: CASSGMGTGKLFF. CDR3 in DNA: TGTGCCAGCAGTGGGATGGGGACAGGGAAACTGTTTTTT.

The chain is built from TRBV5-1 and TRBJ2-5, with D perhaps matching TRBD1 (5 bases). Germline CDR1 reads SGHRS; CDR2 reads YFSETQ. V was trimmed by 0 bases and J by 1 base, leaving 7 bases between them. This CDR3 has 14 amino acids. CDR3 bases: TGCGCCAGCAGCTTGGGGACAAGCCAAGAGACCCAGTACTTC. The encoded protein is CASSLGTSQETQYF.

The V and J genes are TRBV19 and TRBJ2-7; 9 bases line up with TRBD2. This CDR3 is built from 14 residues. Losses at the gene ends were 6 bases for V and 0 bases for J; bases not matched to a gene: 3. CDR1 LNHDA and CDR2 SQIVND come from the germline V gene (reference sequence). As DNA, the CDR3 is TGTGCCAGTAGGCTAGCGGGGAGCTCCTACGAGCAGTACTTC. The encoded protein is CASRLAGSSYEQYF.

This clone was picked up one time. The chain combines TRBV10-3 with TRBJ1-5; no reliable D call. This CDR3 is built from 13 residues. In germline, CDR1 is ENHRY, CDR2 SYGVKD. The V gene lost 3 bases and the J gene lost 3 bases, with 6 bases spanning the gap. The CDR3 sequence: CAISERYNQPQHF. The CDR3 coding sequence is TGTGCCATCAGTGAACGGTACAATCAGCCCCAGCATTTT.

The gene calls are TRBV20-1 and TRBJ2-5; a weak D match, TRBD1 (5 bases). The CDR3 length is 11 residues. Germline CDR1 DFQATT, CDR2 SNEGSKA (reference sequence). CDR3 nucleotide sequence: TGCGCCCTAGAAAAAAGGGGGACCCAGTACTTC. Protein product: CALEKRGTQYF.

V is TRBV2 and J is TRBJ1-2; D is uncertain. Germline assignment: CDR1 SNHLY and CDR2 FYNNEI. The CDR3 covers 13 residues. The germline V and J ends were trimmed by 7 bases and 3 bases, with 12 bases remaining between them. DNA of the CDR3: TGTGCCAGCACGTGGGCCGCCGACTATGGCTACACCTTC. Translating it yields CASTWAADYGYTF.

The chain has TRBV18 and TRBJ2-7; 8 bases are shared with TRBD1. With 3 bases clipped from V and 8 bases from J, the junction kept 12 bases outside the gene matches. The CDR3 has 15 amino acids. Germline assignment: CDR1 KGHSH and CDR2 LQKENI. The chain's CDR3 is CASSPRGQGGVKQYF. CDR3 DNA sequence: TGTGCCAGCTCACCCCGAGGACAGGGAGGCGTCAAGCAGTACTTC.

The chain uses TRBV18 and TRBJ1-2; 7 nucleotides match TRBD1. Germline values: CDR1 KGHSH, CDR2 LQKENI. This CDR3 has 16 residues. V lost 0 bases, J lost 0 bases, and 4 bases stayed unmatched. CDR3 nucleotide sequence: TGTGCCAGCTCACCACCGAGCAGGGGGTCTAACTATGGCTACACCTTC. Translation: CASSPPSRGSNYGYTF.

V gene TRBV6-5 combines with J gene TRBJ2-7; 8 bases are shared with TRBD1. This CDR3 is 16 amino acids long. From germline, CDR1 is MNHEY and CDR2 SVGAGI. V dropped 0 bases and J dropped 1; count of bases not matched to a gene: 5. CDR3 nucleotides: TGTGCCAGCAGTTACTCGTGGGACAGGAGATCCTACGAGCAGTACTTC. It yields the protein CASSYSWDRRSYEQYF.

The chain carries TRBV3-1 (or the pseudogene TRBV3-2) and TRBJ2-7, with 7 positions matching TRBD2. Germline V gene lookup returns CDR1 LGHDT and CDR2 YNNKEL (reference sequence). The CDR3 length is 16 residues. After removal of 1 base from V and 2 bases from J, the junction contained 8 bases not matched to a gene. CDR3 DNA: TGTGCCAGCAGCCAAGGGCTGCCTAGCGGCCCCTACGAGCAGTACTTC. It translates to CASSQGLPSGPYEQYF.

This clone came up once. The CDR3 sequence is CASRGAGDGYTF. The DNA for the CDR3 is TGTGCCAGCAGGGGGGCAGGGGATGGCTACACCTTC. The J gene is TRBJ1-2, the V gene TRBV12-3 or TRBV12-4, with a weak D call TRBD1 (6 bases). Trimming left V 6 bases short and J 6 bases short, with 11 bases between. The CDR3 sequence is 12 residues long.

V usage is TRBV19 and J usage is TRBJ2-1; 7 positions match TRBD1. The germline gives CDR1 LNHDA, CDR2 SQIVND (reference sequence). The CDR3 spans 14 residues. The V and J ends lost 6 bases and 3 bases, in that order; junction bases with no gene match: 5. The CDR3 sequence is CASSRGQVYNEQFF. CDR3 in DNA: TGTGCCAGTAGCCGAGGACAGGTCTACAATGAGCAGTTCTTC.

This clone was counted once. The rearrangement uses TRBV7-9 and TRBJ2-3; no definite D call. The CDR3 loop spans 14 amino acids. The germline V gene encodes CDR1 SEHNR and CDR2 FQNEAQ (reference sequence). Trimming took off 0 bases at V and 3 bases at J, with 7 bases between the two ends. The CDR3 DNA reads as TGTGCCAGCAGCTTAGCGATGGCAACAGATACGCAGTATTTT. This translates into CASSLAMATDTQYF.

V is TRBV7-9 and J is TRBJ2-1, with D possibly being TRBD2 (5 bases). The CDR3 covers 13 residues. The germline gives CDR1 SEHNR, CDR2 FQNEAQ (reference sequence). Trimming removed 6 bases at V and 7 bases at J, with 13 bases between. Here the CDR3 reads CASRDGLGNEQFF. The CDR3 DNA reads as TGTGCCAGCAGGGACGGACTGGGAAATGAGCAGTTCTTC.

This chain connects TRBV2 to TRBJ1-2; a weak D match, TRBD1 (6 bases). Germline-derived CDR1 and CDR2 are SNHLY and FYNNEI. Trimming cost V 6 bases and J 4 bases, with 15 bases left between them. CDR3 length equals 14 residues. CDR3 bases: TGTGCCAGCAGGGGGGCTCCAGGGTCCTATGGCTACACCTTC. Its protein is CASRGAPGSYGYTF.

The rearrangement links TRBV6-5 to TRBJ1-1; unclear D gene. This CDR3 is built from 16 residues. The germline V gene encodes CDR1 MNHEY and CDR2 SVGAGI. Trimming left V 0 bases short and J 0 bases short, with 11 bases between. CDR3 amino acids: CASSYSYTVMNTEAFF. The CDR3 bases are TGTGCCAGCAGTTACTCATATACAGTGATGAACACTGAAGCTTTCTTT.

DNA of the CDR3: TGCGCCAGCCGGGACAGAGACCGCGCGTCCTACGAGCAGTACTTC. It translates to CASRDRDRASYEQYF. The genes are TRBV5-1 and TRBJ2-7; TRBD1 matches at 7 bases. The CDR3 is 15 residues long. Germline lookup yields CDR1 SGHRS and CDR2 YFSETQ. The J segment lost 1 base and the V segment lost 7 bases, leaving 11 bases of the junction unmatched.

The rearrangement links TRBV11-2 to TRBJ2-3; TRBD1 agrees at 9 bases. Trimming cost V 6 bases and J 5 bases; bases outside gene matches: 3. This CDR3 comprises 13 residues. Germline values: CDR1 SGHAT, CDR2 FQNNGV. CDR3 amino acids: CASSRDREDTQYF. In DNA, the CDR3 is TGTGCCAGCAGTAGGGACAGGGAAGATACGCAGTATTTT.

The V gene is TRBV11-2, the J gene TRBJ2-3; 7 bases agree with TRBD2. V lost 5 bases, J lost 4 bases, and 12 bases stayed unmatched. The CDR3 length is 16 residues. From germline, CDR1 is SGHAT and CDR2 FQNNGV. The CDR3 loop reads CASSGNRLAPPDTQYF. The CDR3 DNA sequence: TGTGCCAGCAGCGGTAACCGACTAGCCCCCCCAGATACGCAGTATTTT.

This clone occurred a few times. The chain uses TRBV5-8 and TRBJ2-7; TRBD1 matches at 7 bases. J was trimmed by 0 bases and V by 0 bases; bases with no gene match: 12. Per the germline V gene, CDR1 is SGHTS and CDR2 is YDEGEE. The CDR3 totals 18 residues. The CDR3: CASSLAPQGRYFSYEQYF. The CDR3 DNA reads as TGTGCCAGCAGCTTGGCACCACAGGGGCGATACTTCTCCTACGAGCAGTACTTC.